A single sample is the source of the 19 T cell receptor beta chains below, sequenced in a study of early T cells in non-severe SARS-CoV-2 infection. Each CDR3 protein is one row after TCRdb ran MiXCR on the 5' RACE reads. The table has tens of thousands of distinct CDR3 sequences, roughly a fifth seen once. The sequenced sample was whole blood, obtained at baseline. These TCRs come from an adult who was a healthcare worker with PCR-confirmed SARS-CoV-2 infection or an uninfected control (not recorded which).

The V call is TRBV20-1, the J call TRBJ1-1, with a weak D call TRBD1 (6 bases). CDR1 DFQATT and CDR2 SNEGSKA come from the germline V gene (reference sequence). The ends were cut back, 6 bases at V and 1 base at J, with 12 bases in the middle. The CDR3 has 13 amino acids. The CDR3 protein is CSARQDENTEAFF. DNA of the CDR3: TGCAGTGCCCGACAGGACGAGAACACTGAAGCTTTCTTT.

This clonotype was observed a few times. The chain has TRBV5-1 and TRBJ2-3; perhaps TRBD2 as D (5 bases). Germline V CDR1 and CDR2: SGHRS, YFSETQ. CDR3 length equals 15 residues. V lost 2 bases and J lost 5, with 15 bases in between. DNA for the CDR3: TGCGCCAGCAGCTTAGGCGGAAGCCGGGGAGATACGCAGTATTTT. Translated, it gives CASSLGGSRGDTQYF. Full variable domain (outside the CDR3, taken from reference TRBV5-1 and TRBJ2-3): KAGVTQTPRYLIKTRGQQVTLSCSPISGHRSVSWYQQTPGQGLQFLFEYFSETQRNKGNFPGRFSGRQFSNSRSEMNVSTLELGDSALYLCASSLGGSRGDTQYFGPGTRLTVL.

The J gene is TRBJ2-7, the V gene TRBV5-5; D call uncertain. The CDR3 sequence is 11 residues long. Germline-derived CDR1 and CDR2 are SGHKS and YYEKEE (reference sequence). V lost 4 bases to trimming and J lost 6 bases, with 8 bases between them. CDR3: CASSPQLEQYF. The CDR3 DNA is TGTGCCAGCAGCCCCCAGCTCGAGCAGTACTTC.

The table lists this clonotype with many counts. The chain links TRBV12-3 or TRBV12-4 to TRBJ1-6; unclear D gene. The ends were cut back, 3 bases at V and 7 bases at J, with 10 bases in the middle. The CDR3 covers 14 residues. The CDR3 region is CASSFGITNSPLHF. The CDR3, as DNA: TGTGCCAGCAGTTTCGGGATAACAAATTCACCCCTCCACTTT.

This clonotype has just a few counts. The V gene is TRBV3-1, the J gene TRBJ2-2; D is uncertain. Germline CDR1 and CDR2: LGHDT and YNNKEL (reference sequence). V was pared by 0 bases and J by 2 bases, with 10 bases between. The CDR3 totals 16 residues. The CDR3 reads CASSQERLDNTGELFF. CDR3 nucleotide sequence: TGTGCCAGCAGCCAAGAACGGTTGGATAACACCGGGGAGCTGTTTTTT. The entire variable domain, with the rest obtained from reference TRBV3-1 and TRBJ2-2, is as follows: DTAVSQTPKYLVTQMGNDKSIKCEQNLGHDTMYWYKQDSKKFLKIMFSYNNKELIINETVPNRFSPKSPDKAHLNLHINSLELGDSAVYFCASSQERLDNTGELFFGEGSRLTVL.

V and J are TRBV10-3 and TRBJ1-6; D remains unclear. This CDR3 has 14 residues. V lost 7 bases and J 9 bases, leaving 16 bases between the germline ends. CDR1 and CDR2 from the germline V gene are ENHRY and SYGVKD. This CDR3 is CAIKEGLSGSPLHF. In DNA form, the CDR3 reads TGTGCCATCAAGGAGGGTTTATCGGGTTCACCCCTCCACTTT.

This clonotype came up a few times. The chain couples TRBV7-9 to TRBJ1-1, with unresolved D. The CDR3 is made up of 11 amino acids. V dropped 4 bases and J dropped 5 bases, with 5 bases sitting between them. Germline V gives CDR1 SEHNR, CDR2 FQNEAQ (reference sequence). CDR3 region: CASSSKTEAFF. The CDR3, as DNA: TGTGCCAGCAGCTCTAAAACTGAAGCTTTCTTT.

This clonotype occurred once. The chain carries TRBV5-1 and TRBJ2-7; 11 bases are shared with TRBD2. This CDR3 is built from 14 residues. CDR1 SGHRS and CDR2 YFSETQ come from the germline V gene. Trimming removed 4 bases from V and 6 bases from J; junction bases left unmatched: 6. CDR3 amino acids: CASSRTGLAVEQYF. The CDR3 DNA is TGCGCCAGCAGCCGTACGGGACTAGCGGTCGAGCAGTACTTC.

A few counts support this clonotype. The V gene is TRBV6-6, the J gene TRBJ2-3, with D unresolved. Trimming took 4 bases from V and 4 from J, leaving 18 bases between them. The CDR3 has 16 residues. The germline gives CDR1 MNHNY, CDR2 SVGAGI (reference sequence). The chain's CDR3 is CASSLSPGPRPDTQYF. The CDR3 DNA is TGTGCCAGCAGTTTAAGTCCCGGGCCCCGGCCAGATACGCAGTATTTT.

This rearrangement joins TRBV5-1 to TRBJ2-5; D assignment may be TRBD1 or TRBD2 (5 bases each). Per the germline V gene, CDR1 is SGHRS and CDR2 is YFSETQ. Between the trimmed V and J ends, which lost 6 bases and 5 bases, there was a span of 23 bases. The length of the CDR3 is 16 residues. CDR3 DNA: TGCGCCAGCACTGATTCCGGGACCCCAGCCGGCGAGACCCAGTACTTC. Its protein is CASTDSGTPAGETQYF.

The chain carries TRBV3-1 and TRBJ1-4, with 9 bases that match TRBD1. CDR1 LGHDT and CDR2 YNNKEL come from the germline V gene (reference sequence). V shed 1 base, J shed 5 bases, and the junction held 2 bases outside the gene matches. This CDR3 spans 15 amino acids. The CDR3 bases are TGTGCCAGCAGCCAAGCGGGACAGGGCAATGAAAAACTGTTTTTT. Residues: CASSQAGQGNEKLFF.

This clonotype was seen more than once but under ten times. J is TRBJ2-3 and V is TRBV12-3 or TRBV12-4; the D is unclear. Trimming took off 3 bases at V and 6 bases at J, with 7 bases between the two ends. CDR3 size: 12 residues. Here the CDR3 reads CASSFLRDTQYF. The DNA for the CDR3 is TGTGCCAGCAGTTTTTTAAGGGATACGCAGTATTTT.

This sequence joins TRBV30 and TRBJ2-2; D is uncertain. Trimming shortened V by 2 bases and J by 4 bases, and 5 bases separated the two germline ends. The CDR3 is made up of 12 amino acids. CDR1 is GTSNPN and CDR2 is SVGIG in the germline V gene (reference sequence). The CDR3: CAWSPLTGELFF. CDR3 nucleotides: TGTGCCTGGAGTCCCCTCACCGGGGAGCTGTTTTTT.

This clonotype came up a few times. V and J are TRBV2 and TRBJ2-5, with 7 bases matching TRBD2. This CDR3 contains 15 residues. Per the germline V gene, CDR1 is SNHLY and CDR2 is FYNNEI. Trimming removed 8 bases from V and 4 bases from J; junction bases left unmatched: 13. CDR3 nucleotide sequence: TGTGCCAGCGCTTCCGCGGGGGTTCTAGGAGAGACCCAGTACTTC. Its translation: CASASAGVLGETQYF.

This clonotype occurred a few times. This chain uses TRBV19 with TRBJ2-7, with a tentative D call TRBD1 (5 bases). The V and J ends lost 2 bases and 2 bases respectively, with 7 bases between them. Germline CDR1 LNHDA, CDR2 SQIVND (reference sequence). This CDR3 is built from 13 residues. CDR3 region: CASSITGAYEQYF. CDR3 DNA sequence: TGTGCCAGTAGTATAACAGGAGCCTACGAGCAGTACTTC. The whole variable domain, filled in from reference TRBV19 and TRBJ2-7, reads DGGITQSPKYLFRKEGQNVTLSCEQNLNHDAMYWYRQDPGQGLRLIYYSQIVNDFQKGDIAEGYSVSREKKESFPLTVTSAQKNPTAFYLCASSITGAYEQYFGPGTRLTVT.

The chain combines TRBV3-1 with TRBJ2-1; TRBD1 matches 7 bases. In germline, CDR1 is LGHDT, CDR2 YNNKEL (reference sequence). This CDR3 comprises 15 residues. The trim removed 1 base at V and 10 bases at J, leaving 10 bases unmatched. CDR3 nucleotide sequence: TGTGCCAGCAGCCAAGGGATGGACAGGCCGAAGGAGCAGTTCTTC. Its translation: CASSQGMDRPKEQFF.

This clonotype was detected a few times. The V call is TRBV7-9, the J call TRBJ1-2; weak D call: TRBD1 (6 bases). In germline, CDR1 is SEHNR, CDR2 FQNEAQ (reference sequence). V lost 7 bases, J lost 0 bases, and 12 bases lay in between. The length of the CDR3 is 14 residues. CDR3 sequence (DNA): TGTGCCAGCACCGCGACAGGAGCTAACTATGGCTACACCTTC. It encodes CASTATGANYGYTF.

The J gene is TRBJ1-1, the V gene TRBV3-1, with D uncertain. CDR3 length: 14 residues. V lost 1 base to trimming and J lost 1 base, with 7 bases between them. CDR1 is LGHDT and CDR2 is YNNKEL in the germline V gene (reference sequence). The CDR3 spells CASSQAAGNTEAFF. The CDR3 DNA is TGTGCCAGCAGCCAAGCGGCAGGGAACACTGAAGCTTTCTTT.

This clonotype has a handful of counts. The J gene is TRBJ1-2, the V gene TRBV20-1, with D unresolved. The CDR3 is 12 residues long. CDR1 is DFQATT, CDR2 SNEGSKA, per germline (reference sequence). Trimming removed 1 base from V and 2 bases from J, with 5 bases in between. In DNA, the CDR3 is TGCAGTGCTAGAGCTGGGAACTATGGCTACACCTTC. Residues: CSARAGNYGYTF.